This passage covers 27 T cell receptor beta chains from one sample sequenced in a study of cytomegalovirus exposure and HLA in healthy donors. Use of 60 Vbeta and 13 Jbeta primers characterized the PCR. The data were produced by immunoSEQ multiplex PCR, yet TCRdb's version contains in-frame clones alone and is incomplete. The profile shows roughly 120,000 clones, 78% of them singletons. The sequencing sample was made of PBMCs. The receptors were gathered from a man aged 35-49 years in good health and CMV-seronegative.

The chain uses TRBV4-1 and TRBJ2-7, with D possibly being TRBD2 (5 bases). This CDR3 has 15 amino acids. CDR1 is MGHRA, CDR2 YSYEKL, per germline. Trimming removed 4 bases at V and 6 bases at J, with 19 bases between. This chain's CDR3 is CASSPTGLGVSEQYF. DNA of the CDR3: TGCGCCAGCAGCCCCACGGGATTGGGAGTTTCCGAGCAGTACTTC.

CDR3 DNA: TGTGCCAGCACCGAGCGGTCCCAGAAAGTTCACGAGCAGTACTTC. Translating gives CASTERSQKVHEQYF. The chain is built from TRBV2 and TRBJ2-7; perhaps TRBD2 as D (5 bases). The CDR3 contains 15 residues. V was clipped by 7 bases and J by 5 bases, with 21 bases between them. Per the germline V gene, CDR1 is SNHLY and CDR2 is FYNNEI. The entire variable domain, with the rest obtained from reference TRBV2 and TRBJ2-7, is as follows: EPEVTQTPSHQVTQMGQEVILRCVPISNHLYFYWYRQILGQKVEFLVSFYNNEISEKSEIFDDQFSVERPDGSNFTLKIRSTKLEDSAMYFCASTERSQKVHEQYFGPGTRLTVT.

This clone was observed a handful of times. The chain is built from TRBV14 and TRBJ2-1; 9 nucleotides agree with TRBD1. Looked up from germline, CDR1 is SGHDN and CDR2 is FVKESK. The CDR3 has 16 residues. With V trimmed by 4 bases and J by 9 bases, 13 bases remained unmatched. CDR3 DNA: TGTGCCAGCAGCCTCAAAGTCAACAGGGGGCATGTTGAGCAGTTCTTC. Protein sequence: CASSLKVNRGHVEQFF.

The CDR3 nucleotides are TGTGCCAGCAGTTATGGCAGGAAGGCTTTCTTT. Translating gives CASSYGRKAFF. This chain connects TRBV6-5 to TRBJ1-1; D unclear. The CDR3 runs 11 residues. V lost 3 bases to trimming and J lost 11 bases, with 10 bases between them. Germline lookup yields CDR1 MNHEY and CDR2 SVGAGI.

The CDR3 protein is CASSRLFNSNQPQHF. The CDR3 bases are TGTGCCAGCAGTCGACTGTTTAATAGCAATCAGCCCCAGCATTTT. V usage is TRBV6-5 and J usage is TRBJ1-5, with D uncertain. Trimming took off 5 bases at V and 0 bases at J, with 11 bases between the two ends. The CDR3 sequence is 15 residues long. Germline V gives CDR1 MNHEY, CDR2 SVGAGI.

This chain links TRBV27 with TRBJ2-7; D possibly corresponds to TRBD1 (5 bases). The CDR3 runs 16 residues. From germline, CDR1 is MNHEY and CDR2 SMNVEV (reference sequence). Trimming took 6 bases from V and 0 from J, leaving 18 bases between them. CDR3 sequence reads: CASRGYGQGISYEQYF. The CDR3 DNA reads TGTGCCAGCAGGGGATACGGTCAGGGCATCTCCTACGAGCAGTACTTC.

Written as DNA, the CDR3 is TGTGCCAGCAGCGTGGGGGGGTCAGATACGCAGTATTTT. Protein sequence: CASSVGGSDTQYF. The rearrangement uses TRBV9 and TRBJ2-3, with 7 nucleotides matching TRBD2. V lost 2 bases to trimming and J lost 4 bases; unmatched junction nucleotides: 1. This CDR3 has 13 amino acids. Germline-derived CDR1 and CDR2 are SGDLS and YYNGEE.

The chain uses TRBV5-1 and TRBJ1-6; TRBD1 aligns across 7 bases. The trim removed 7 bases at V and 8 bases at J, leaving 6 bases unmatched. The CDR3 covers 13 residues. Germline CDR1 is SGHRS and CDR2 is YFSETQ. CDR3: CASRTGTDSPLHF. CDR3 coding DNA: TGCGCCAGCCGGACAGGCACGGATTCACCCCTCCACTTT.

The rearrangement links TRBV5-1 to TRBJ1-6, with D unclear. Germline V gene lookup returns CDR1 SGHRS and CDR2 YFSETQ. This CDR3 contains 15 residues. Trimming removed 5 bases at V and 3 bases at J, with 12 bases between. CDR3 DNA: TGCGCCAGCAGGGAGGGCTTCGACTATAATTCACCCCTCCACTTT. It is translated as CASREGFDYNSPLHF.

CDR3 sequence reads: CASSPNRGADTQYF. CDR3 in DNA: TGTGCCAGCAGCCCTAACAGGGGGGCAGATACGCAGTATTTT. The chain combines TRBV7-3 with TRBJ2-3; the match to TRBD1 covers 8 bases. Germline CDR1 SGHTA, CDR2 FQGTGA. V lost 5 bases to trimming and J lost 4 bases; unmatched junction nucleotides: 5. This CDR3 spans 14 amino acids. Supplemented by reference TRBV7-3 and TRBJ2-3, the full variable domain reads GAGVSQTPSNKVTEKGKYVELRCDPISGHTALYWYRQSLGQGPEFLIYFQGTGAADDSGLPNDRFFAVRPEGSVSTLKIQRTERGDSAVYLCASSPNRGADTQYFGPGTRLTVL.

The chain employs TRBV5-6 and TRBJ1-2; 7 positions match TRBD1. Trimming took 4 bases from V and 4 from J; bases not matched to a gene: 7. Per germline, CDR1 SGHDT and CDR2 YYEEEE. There are 14 residues in the CDR3. The CDR3 loop is CASSAGTALYGYTF. CDR3 DNA: TGTGCCAGCAGCGCCGGGACAGCCCTCTATGGCTACACCTTC.

The CDR3 nucleotides are TGCGCCAGCAGCTTGGGTCAGTATGGCTACACCTTC. Residues: CASSLGQYGYTF. The V and J genes are TRBV5-1 and TRBJ1-2, with D unresolved. The germline V gene encodes CDR1 SGHRS and CDR2 YFSETQ. The CDR3 runs 12 residues. The V end was cut by 0 bases, the J end by 5 bases, with 5 bases between.

The V and J genes are TRBV29-1 and TRBJ2-1; 10 nucleotides line up with TRBD2. The CDR3 loop spans 14 amino acids. Germline V gives CDR1 SQVTM, CDR2 ANQGSEA. J lost 3 bases, V lost 7 bases, and 6 bases had no gene match. CDR3 in amino acids: CSARAGGIYNEQFF. In nucleotides, the CDR3 is TGCAGCGCCCGAGCGGGGGGGATCTACAATGAGCAGTTCTTC.

The gene calls are TRBV7-8 and TRBJ2-3, with 7 bases fitting TRBD2. The CDR3 length is 14 residues. J lost 1 base, V lost 3 bases, and 1 base had no gene match. The germline gives CDR1 SGHVS, CDR2 FQNEAQ. The CDR3 DNA follows: TGTGCCAGCAGCTTTGCGGGGGGCACAGATACGCAGTATTTT. Amino acid sequence: CASSFAGGTDTQYF. Supplemented by reference TRBV7-8 and TRBJ2-3, the full variable domain reads GAGVSQSPRYKVAKRGQDVALRCDPISGHVSLFWYQQALGQGPEFLTYFQNEAQLDKSGLPSDRFFAERPEGSVSTLKIQRTQQEDSAVYLCASSFAGGTDTQYFGPGTRLTVL.

The rearrangement links TRBV27 to TRBJ1-2, with D possibly being TRBD1 (5 bases). This CDR3 comprises 15 residues. Trimming left V 3 bases short and J 4 bases short, with 15 bases between. Germline V gene lookup returns CDR1 MNHEY and CDR2 SMNVEV (reference sequence). CDR3 nucleotide sequence: TGTGCCAGCAGTTTGAAGGCGGAAGGGGTCTATGGCTACACCTTC. This encodes CASSLKAEGVYGYTF.

The CDR3 loop is CASSTDRVGNTIYF. The CDR3 bases are TGTGCCAGCAGTACCGACAGGGTTGGAAACACCATATATTTT. The rearrangement links TRBV7-9 to TRBJ1-3, with 7 bases matching TRBD1. J lost 3 bases, V lost 6 bases, and 5 bases had no gene match. CDR1 and CDR2 from the germline V gene are SEHNR and FQNEAQ (reference sequence). The CDR3 consists of 14 residues. Together with reference TRBV7-9 and TRBJ1-3, the CDR3 gives the full variable domain: DTGVSQNPRHKITKRGQNVTFRCDPISEHNRLYWYRQTLGQGPEFLTYFQNEAQLEKSRLLSDRFSAERPKGSFSTLEIQRTEQGDSAMYLCASSTDRVGNTIYFGEGSWLTVV.

This clone appeared a single time. This chain uses TRBV5-6 with TRBJ2-1, with D maybe TRBD2 (6 bases). The CDR3 spans 19 residues. Germline V gives CDR1 SGHDT, CDR2 YYEEEE. V shed 4 bases and J shed 0 bases, with 23 bases lying between them. The CDR3 nucleotides read TGTGCCAGCAGCCGTTTTGTCGAGGGCGCGGAGGGCTCCTACAATGAGCAGTTCTTC. Its translation: CASSRFVEGAEGSYNEQFF.

J is TRBJ2-7 and V is TRBV19, with D possibly TRBD2 on 5 matching bases. The germline V gene has CDR1 LNHDA and CDR2 SQIVND (reference sequence). V shed 5 bases and J shed 2 bases, with 10 bases lying between them. The CDR3 is 13 residues long. Here the CDR3 reads CASSPGSTYEQYF. In DNA, the CDR3 is TGTGCCAGTAGTCCGGGATCTACCTACGAGCAGTACTTC.

The rearrangement uses TRBV6-6 and TRBJ2-1, with TRBD1 matching over 11 bases. Trimming at V came to 6 bases and at J to 6 bases, leaving 4 bases not matched to a gene. The CDR3 spans 14 residues. Looked up from germline, CDR1 is MNHNY and CDR2 is SVGAGI (reference sequence). The CDR3 nucleotides are TGTGCCAGCAGCAGGGGGACAGGGGGCAATGAGCAGTTCTTC. Residues: CASSRGTGGNEQFF.

The chain joins TRBV5-8 to TRBJ1-4; 9 bases are shared with TRBD1. The CDR3 spans 15 residues. V lost 4 bases to trimming and J lost 3 bases; unmatched junction nucleotides: 4. Germline CDR1 and CDR2: SGHTS and YDEGEE. Here the CDR3 reads CASSLRTGANEKLFF. In DNA form, the CDR3 reads TGTGCCAGCAGCCTACGGACAGGGGCTAATGAAAAACTGTTTTTT. Drawing the rest from reference TRBV5-8 and TRBJ1-4, the complete variable domain is EAGVTQSPTHLIKTRGQQATLRCSPISGHTSVYWYQQALGLGLQFLLWYDEGEERNRGNFPPRFSGRQFPNYSSELNVNALELEDSALYLCASSLRTGANEKLFFGSGTQLSVL.

In nucleotides, the CDR3 is TGTGCCAGCAGCCCTCCCACCCGGCAGGGGAACACTGAAGCTTTCTTT. Translation gives CASSPPTRQGNTEAFF. The chain recombines TRBV13 with TRBJ1-1; possible D gene TRBD1, 5 bases. The V and J ends lost 5 bases and 1 base respectively, with 17 bases between them. The CDR3 spans 16 residues. Germline assignment: CDR1 PRHDT and CDR2 FYEKMQ (reference sequence).

The chain couples TRBV5-6 to TRBJ1-1, with D perhaps matching TRBD1 (5 bases). From germline, CDR1 is SGHDT and CDR2 YYEEEE. V lost 3 bases and J 10 bases, leaving 16 bases between the germline ends. The CDR3 is 13 residues long. The CDR3 DNA follows: TGTGCCAGCAGCTCCCAAACAGGCCCGGCAGCTTTCTTT. Its protein product is CASSSQTGPAAFF.

The rearrangement uses TRBV29-1 and TRBJ1-3; D gene unclear. The CDR3 extends over 12 amino acids. Trimming removed 7 bases at V and 4 bases at J, with 11 bases between. The germline V gene encodes CDR1 SQVTM and CDR2 ANQGSEA. CDR3 bases: TGCAGCGGAATACGAGGGGGAAACACCATATATTTT. Amino acids: CSGIRGGNTIYF.

As to this clone: A junction end diverges from the germline sequence, so it may reflect a read error. Within the sample, other DNA sequences also encode this same CDR3. V gene TRBV9 combines with J gene TRBJ1-1; TRBD1 matches at 7 bases. CDR1 is SGDLS and CDR2 is YYNGEE in the germline V gene. The CDR3 is made up of 17 amino acids. The CDR3 DNA reads TGTGCCAGCAGCGTTTCCCCCGGGACAGCTGTTAACACTGAGGCTTTCTTT. Translating gives CASSVSPGTAVNTEAFF.

The chain couples TRBV7-9 to TRBJ1-6; perhaps TRBD1 as D (5 bases). Looked up from germline, CDR1 is SEHNR and CDR2 is FQNEAQ (reference sequence). V lost 1 base and J lost 12, with 16 bases in between. The CDR3 covers 15 residues. CDR3 in amino acids: CASSLGRGDAEPLHF. The CDR3 DNA reads as TGTGCCAGCAGCTTAGGTCGCGGGGACGCGGAACCCCTCCACTTT.

This clone was observed a few times. The V call is TRBV29-1, the J call TRBJ2-2, with 13 bases matching TRBD2. This CDR3 region has 15 residues. Germline CDR1 and CDR2: SQVTM and ANQGSEA. V dropped 6 bases and J dropped 5; count of bases not matched to a gene: 6. CDR3 in amino acids: CSVGGLAGFTGELFF. The CDR3 region has the DNA TGCAGCGTGGGGGGACTAGCGGGGTTTACCGGGGAGCTGTTTTTT.

This clone occurred once. The J gene is TRBJ1-1, the V gene TRBV11-2; 7 nucleotides align to TRBD1. This CDR3 is 15 amino acids long. Germline trimming cut 4 bases from V and 7 bases from J; bases unmatched to any gene: 12. The germline V gene encodes CDR1 SGHAT and CDR2 FQNNGV. The CDR3 reads CASSSTGRYSDEAFF. DNA of the CDR3: TGTGCCAGCAGCTCGACAGGGCGGTATTCGGATGAAGCTTTCTTT.